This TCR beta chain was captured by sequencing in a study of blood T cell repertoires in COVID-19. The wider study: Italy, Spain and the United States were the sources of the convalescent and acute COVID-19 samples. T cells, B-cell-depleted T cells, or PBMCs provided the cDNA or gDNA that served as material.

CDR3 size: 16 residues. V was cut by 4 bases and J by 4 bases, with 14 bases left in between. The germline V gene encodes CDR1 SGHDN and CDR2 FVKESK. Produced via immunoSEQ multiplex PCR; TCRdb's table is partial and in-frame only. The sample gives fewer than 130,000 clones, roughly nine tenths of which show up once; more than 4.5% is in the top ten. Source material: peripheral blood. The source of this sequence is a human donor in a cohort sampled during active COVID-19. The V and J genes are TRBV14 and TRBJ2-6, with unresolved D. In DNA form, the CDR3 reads TGTGCCAGCAGCCTGCTCCTGAGTACCGGGGCCAACGTCCTGACTTTC. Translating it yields CASSLLLSTGANVLTF.